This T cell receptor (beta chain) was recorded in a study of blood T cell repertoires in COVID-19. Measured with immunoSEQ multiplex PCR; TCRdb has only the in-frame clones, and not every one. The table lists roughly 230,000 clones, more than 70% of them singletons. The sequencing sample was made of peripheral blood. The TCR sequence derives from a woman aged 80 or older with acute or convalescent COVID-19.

The CDR3, as DNA: TGTGCCAGCAGAAAAGCAGGGGGCAGTGGCTACACCTTC. It specifies CASRKAGGSGYTF. The chain recombines TRBV12-3 or TRBV12-4 with TRBJ1-2; 8 positions match TRBD1. The CDR3 length is 13 residues. Unmatched junction bases numbered 7, after V lost 6 bases and J lost 7 bases.